This TCR beta chain is drawn from a study of molecular identifiers for immune sequencing clone quantification. Using its own MiXCR run on the PCR reads, TCRdb lists one record per CDR3 protein. Of about half a million distinct CDR3 sequences in the sample, less than 30% were seen once. This clonotype has only a few counts. Germline is not matched at one junction end, which may reflect a read error. The sequenced material came from naive CD8+ T cells from blood, with Jurkat cell RNA spiked in. Subset in this sample: FACS-sorted CD8+CD4-CCR7+CD45RA+ naive T cells. The clonotype was recovered from a human donor in good health. Some libraries in this study had Jurkat cell RNA spiked in.

For the CDR3, the DNA is TGTGCCAGCACTGAAACCGGGGAGCTGTTTTTT. Amino acid sequence: CASTETGELFF. This chain joins TRBV2 and TRBJ2-2; D is undetermined. Germline CDR1 is SNHLY and CDR2 is FYNNEI. The length of the CDR3 is 11 residues.